The 10 T cell receptor beta chains below all came from one sample that was sequenced in a study of CD8+ T cells in alopecia areata. The treatment: oral pan-JAK inhibitor, 5-10 mg twice daily. cDNA prepared by RNA extraction and subsequent reverse transcription served as the template for sequencing. Libraries were prepared by immunoSEQ multiplex PCR; TCRdb keeps only in-frame clonotypes and omits some of them. The repertoire includes more than 90,000 clones, approximately 52% of them detected once, and under 35% sits in the top ten. The source material was CD8+ T cells sorted from blood, sampled at week 4, from a patient treated with tofacitinib. The receptors were gathered from a human donor with alopecia areata.

This clone showed up just a few times. CDR3 region: CASSRGMNTEAFF. For the CDR3, the DNA is TGTGCCAGCAGTAGGGGGATGAACACTGAAGCTTTCTTT. The J gene is TRBJ1-1, the V gene TRBV7-9; D perhaps matches TRBD1 (6 bases). Germline CDR1 and CDR2: SEHNR and FQNEAQ (reference sequence). The CDR3 sequence is 13 residues long. V was shortened by 6 bases and J by 0 bases, with 8 bases between the two germline ends.

The J gene is TRBJ1-5, the V gene TRBV2; 7 bases agree with TRBD1. This CDR3 region has 14 residues. CDR1 and CDR2 from the germline V gene are SNHLY and FYNNEI. V was pared by 8 bases and J by 6 bases, with 10 bases of the junction left unmatched. The CDR3 loop reads CASRLTGVGQPQHF. DNA of the CDR3: TGTGCCAGCCGCCTTACAGGGGTAGGTCAGCCCCAGCATTTT.

V gene TRBV13 combines with J gene TRBJ1-1; perhaps TRBD1 as D (5 bases). V was trimmed by 1 base and J by 2 bases, leaving 11 bases between them. The CDR3 totals 15 residues. Germline V gene data show CDR1 as PRHDT and CDR2 as FYEKMQ (reference sequence). CDR3 loop: CASSLEGLQNTEAFF. CDR3 nucleotides: TGTGCCAGCAGCTTAGAGGGACTACAAAACACTGAAGCTTTCTTT.

This clone has just a few counts. The genes are TRBV27 and TRBJ1-2; possible D gene TRBD1, 5 bases. Trimming took 6 bases from V and 3 from J, leaving 8 bases between them. The V gene's germline CDR1 is MNHEY and CDR2 SMNVEV (reference sequence). This CDR3 spans 12 amino acids. Here the CDR3 reads CASRSRDYGYTF. CDR3 sequence (DNA): TGTGCCAGCAGAAGCAGGGACTATGGCTACACCTTC.

V and J are TRBV5-1 and TRBJ2-7; a weak D match, TRBD1 (5 bases). From germline, CDR1 is SGHRS and CDR2 YFSETQ. Trimming took 5 bases from V and 4 from J, leaving 25 bases between them. This CDR3 has 17 amino acids. This CDR3 reads CASRDEMAAGGAYEQYF. The CDR3 DNA reads as TGCGCCAGCAGAGACGAAATGGCCGCCGGTGGGGCTTACGAGCAGTACTTC.

The rearrangement links TRBV30 to TRBJ1-2; D not certain. In germline, CDR1 is GTSNPN, CDR2 SVGIG (reference sequence). Trimming shortened V by 0 bases and J by 2 bases, and 13 bases separated the two germline ends. This CDR3 has 15 amino acids. Here the CDR3 reads CAWSVLTRPNYGYTF. The CDR3 DNA reads as TGTGCCTGGAGTGTACTTACCAGACCAAACTATGGCTACACCTTC.

This clone was counted between two and nine times. This rearrangement joins TRBV29-1 to TRBJ2-1; 14 nucleotides line up with TRBD2. The CDR3 has 14 amino acids. Trimming at V came to 6 bases and at J to 4 bases, leaving 2 bases not matched to a gene. The germline V gene has CDR1 SQVTM and CDR2 ANQGSEA. The DNA of the CDR3 is TGCAGCGTCGGGACTAGCGGGGGTTACAATGAGCAGTTCTTC. Translation gives CSVGTSGGYNEQFF.

This clone was recorded only once. This rearrangement joins TRBV11-2 to TRBJ1-1; TRBD1 matches at 10 bases. The germline CDR1 and CDR2 sequences are SGHAT and FQNNGV. The CDR3 covers 13 residues. V gave up 6 bases and J gave up 4 bases; unmatched junction bases: 2. The CDR3 region has the DNA TGTGCCAGCAGGGACAGGGGGAGCACTGAAGCTTTCTTT. Amino acid sequence: CASRDRGSTEAFF.

The rearrangement uses TRBV19 and TRBJ1-6; tentative D call: TRBD1 (5 bases). The CDR3 sequence is 12 residues long. Germline assignment: CDR1 LNHDA and CDR2 SQIVND (reference sequence). Trimming left V 5 bases short and J 11 bases short, with 10 bases between. In DNA, the CDR3 is TGTGCCAGTAGTGGGGCCCGGACACCCCTCCACTTT. Its translation is CASSGARTPLHF.

A few counts support this clone. The chain has TRBV30 and TRBJ1-1; 7 nucleotides align to TRBD1. Germline trimming cut 1 base from V and 0 bases from J; bases unmatched to any gene: 2. The CDR3 length is 14 residues. Germline CDR1 and CDR2: GTSNPN and SVGIG (reference sequence). CDR3 sequence: CAWSADRLNTEAFF. DNA of the CDR3: TGTGCCTGGAGTGCGGACAGGTTGAACACTGAAGCTTTCTTT.